The source of this T cell receptor beta chain is a study of T cell repertoires in cytomegalovirus infection. TCRdb re-called the reads with MiXCR, one entry per CDR3 protein. The sample yields tens of thousands of distinct CDR3 sequences, around 30% seen once. Trimming shortened V by 5 bases and J by 4 bases, and 11 bases separated the two germline ends. The CDR3 runs to 13 residues. The table lists this clonotype with a few counts. Its antigen is unidentified. This chain joins TRBV12-3 or TRBV12-4 and TRBJ2-5; D perhaps matches TRBD1 (6 bases). The specimen was CD8+ T cells from cultured PBMCs, collected from culture after CMV antigen stimulation. This TCR came from a human donor in good health (CMV status not recorded). Some clones in this sample may be carry-over from other donors' samples. CDR3 loop: CASSTTGIETQYF. The CDR3 coding sequence is TGTGCCAGCAGTACCACAGGGATAGAGACCCAGTACTTC.